The clone carrying this T cell receptor beta chain turned up a few times. The repertoire was sequenced with immunoSEQ multiplex PCR; TCRdb's copy has only in-frame clones and lacks some. The repertoire holds about 120,000 clones, with roughly 60% as singletons. The entry originates in a study of cytotoxic CD8 clonotypes in ibrutinib-treated CLL. Looked up from germline, CDR1 is SGHVS and CDR2 is FQNEAQ. This CDR3 is 15 amino acids long. V was pared by 0 bases and J by 8 bases, with 11 bases between. This receptor was obtained from a human donor with chronic lymphocytic leukemia. Source: PBMCs, taken after 24 months of ibrutinib treatment. The chain has TRBV7-8 and TRBJ1-6; no clear D. The CDR3 DNA reads TGTGCCAGCAGCTTAGCCTGGCCACCGGATTCACCCCTCCACTTT. Translated: CASSLAWPPDSPLHF. Full variable domain (remainder filled in from reference TRBV7-8 and TRBJ1-6): GAGVSQSPRYKVAKRGQDVALRCDPISGHVSLFWYQQALGQGPEFLTYFQNEAQLDKSGLPSDRFFAERPEGSVSTLKIQRTQQEDSAVYLCASSLAWPPDSPLHFGNGTRLTVT.